Following are 5 T cell receptor beta chains from one sample sequenced in a study of blood T cell repertoires in COVID-19. TCRdb's table, derived via immunoSEQ multiplex PCR, lists solely in-frame clones and lacks some. The data contain some 200,000 clones, almost 80% of them singletons. Material: peripheral blood. Receptors were obtained from an older woman with acute or convalescent COVID-19.

The chain carries TRBV6-5 and TRBJ2-2; unclear D gene. There are 15 residues in the CDR3. Germline CDR1 MNHEY, CDR2 SVGAGI. Trimming shortened V by 6 bases and J by 3 bases, and 14 bases separated the two germline ends. The CDR3 bases are TGTGCCAGCAGCGCGCTACGTTCCCACACCGGGGAGCTGTTTTTT. Translation gives CASSALRSHTGELFF.

The V and J genes are TRBV12-3 or TRBV12-4 and TRBJ1-2; weak D call: TRBD1 (6 bases). V lost 3 bases, J lost 7 bases, and 12 bases lay in between. The CDR3 is 13 amino acids. This chain's CDR3 is CASSLGQGPGYTF. CDR3 coding DNA: TGTGCCAGCAGTTTGGGTCAGGGGCCTGGCTACACCTTC.

The chain is built from TRBV4-2 and TRBJ2-2; D ambiguous. Germline V gene lookup returns CDR1 LGHNA and CDR2 YNFKEQ. Trimming stripped 3 bases from V and 2 bases from J, with 7 bases between. The CDR3 has 14 amino acids. CDR3 sequence reads: CASSHPTNTGELFF. CDR3 DNA: TGTGCCAGCAGCCATCCTACTAACACCGGGGAGCTGTTTTTT.

The chain combines TRBV2 with TRBJ1-5; D might be TRBD1 (5 bases). Germline CDR1 reads SNHLY; CDR2 reads FYNNEI. The germline V and J ends were trimmed by 6 bases and 4 bases, with 16 bases remaining between them. The CDR3 is made up of 15 amino acids. CDR3 bases: TGTGCCAGCAGCCGCCGGGGGAGAGGTAATCAGCCCCAGCATTTT. Its translation: CASSRRGRGNQPQHF. The full variable domain, completed using reference TRBV2 and TRBJ1-5, is EPEVTQTPSHQVTQMGQEVILRCVPISNHLYFYWYRQILGQKVEFLVSFYNNEISEKSEIFDDQFSVERPDGSNFTLKIRSTKLEDSAMYFCASSRRGRGNQPQHFGDGTRLSIL.

The chain links TRBV30 to TRBJ2-7; 9 nucleotides agree with TRBD1. CDR1 and CDR2 (germline): GTSNPN, SVGIG (reference sequence). The CDR3 is 13 amino acids. V lost 0 bases, J lost 5 bases, and 2 bases stayed unmatched. The CDR3 loop reads CAWSVGTGNEQYF. CDR3 DNA sequence: TGTGCCTGGAGTGTAGGGACAGGGAACGAGCAGTACTTC. Based on the CDR3 plus reference TRBV30 and TRBJ2-7, the full variable domain is SQTIHQWPATLVQPVGSPLSLECTVEGTSNPNLYWYRQAAGRGLQLLFYSVGIGQISSEVPQNLSASRPQDRQFILSSKKLLLSDSGFYLCAWSVGTGNEQYFGPGTRLTVT.